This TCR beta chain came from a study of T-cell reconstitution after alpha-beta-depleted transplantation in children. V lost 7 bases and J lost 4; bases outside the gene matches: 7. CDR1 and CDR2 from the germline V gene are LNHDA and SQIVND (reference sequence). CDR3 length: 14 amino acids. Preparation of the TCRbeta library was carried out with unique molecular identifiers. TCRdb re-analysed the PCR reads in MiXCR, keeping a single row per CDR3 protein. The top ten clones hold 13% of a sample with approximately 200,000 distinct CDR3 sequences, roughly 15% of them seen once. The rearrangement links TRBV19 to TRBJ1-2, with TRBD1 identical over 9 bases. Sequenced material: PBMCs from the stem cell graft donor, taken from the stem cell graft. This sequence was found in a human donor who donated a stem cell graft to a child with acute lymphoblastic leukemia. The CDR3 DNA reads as TGTGCCAGTAAAATGGGACAGGGACGCTATGGCTACACCTTC. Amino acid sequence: CASKMGQGRYGYTF.